This T cell receptor (beta chain) was sequenced in a study of memory CD4+ T cells and cytomegalovirus serostatus. General observations from the study: Of under 200 reported CMV TCRbeta sequences, some 67 were found in memory CD4+ repertoires.

With respect to this clone: Its antigen is undetermined.

Single viable CD3+CD4+CD8-CD45RO+ cells were sorted as the memory CD4+ T cells. Donors' CMV status reflects serum IgG against pp150, pp28, p38, p52. CD4+ T cells were isolated by positive magnetic selection. Some clones are missing from TCRdb's copy, which holds only in-frame ones; the method was immunoSEQ multiplex PCR. The sample gives about 56,000 clones, 70% to 75% of which show up once; over 2% is in the top ten. Trimming at V came to 5 bases and at J to 7 bases, leaving 7 bases not matched to a gene. There are 14 residues in the CDR3. CDR1 is SGHTA and CDR2 is FQGTGA in the germline V gene. The chain joins TRBV7-3 to TRBJ2-1, with 8 bases lining up with TRBD1. The source material was memory CD4+ T cells from blood. The receptor was derived from an adult in good health and CMV-seropositive. The CDR3 loop is CASSLGQGGNEQFF. In nucleotides, the CDR3 is TGTGCCAGCAGCCTCGGACAGGGCGGGAATGAGCAGTTCTTC.